Given below is one T cell receptor beta chain in context. The data originate from a study of beta chain features in type 1 diabetes. Reverse transcription of all isolated RNA meant that expressed TCRB transcripts were sequenced. The data were produced by immunoSEQ multiplex PCR, yet TCRdb's version contains in-frame clones alone and is incomplete. This sample has hundreds of thousands of clones, with 11% found just once. This CDR3 spans 12 amino acids. V was clipped by 3 bases and J by 5 bases, with 8 bases between them. The germline CDR1 and CDR2 sequences are MDHEN and SYDVKM. Sequencing was done on a sample of naive CD4+ T cells from blood. The origin of this receptor is a woman aged 25-40 years in good health. The chain has TRBV28 and TRBJ2-7, with no clear D. CDR3 bases: TGTGCCAGCAGTTTCAGTGTGCACGAGCAGTACTTC. Translated, it gives CASSFSVHEQYF.